Given below is one T cell receptor (beta chain) in context. Its antigen is unidentified. This record comes from a study of T cell responses to AZD1222 COVID-19 vaccine. Study observations and caveats: Spike-wide vaccine-associated CD4 TCRs dominated at 160-218 and 743-854. When two AZD1222 doses had been given, Spike-specific TCR breadth and depth rose. Donors in the cohort were predominantly white British and more often female, and clonal diversity was possibly underestimated.

Here immunoSEQ multiplex PCR was the method, and the copy in TCRdb shows in-frame clones only, minus some. This repertoire shows roughly 180,000 clones, 80% to 90% found once; its top ten account for less than 0.55%. Germline V CDR1 and CDR2: MDHEN, SYDVKM. Trimming shortened V by 5 bases and J by 10 bases, and 14 bases separated the two germline ends. The CDR3 has 12 residues. This clonotype was sampled from an adult in good health. The sample here was peripheral blood, taken on day 0 of AZD1222 vaccination. This chain links TRBV28 with TRBJ1-1, with D unclear. Written as DNA, the CDR3 is TGTGCCAGCAGTCTCACCGAGACCCTAGCTTTCTTT. It codes for CASSLTETLAFF.